One sample yielded the 17 T cell receptor beta chains listed below, sequenced in a study of regulatory T cells in long-lasting Graves disease. Through Arm-PCR of CDR3 regions and iRepertoire HTBI primers, TCR beta libraries were built. TCRdb reanalysed the multiplex PCR reads using MiXCR and keeps one entry per CDR3 protein. The profile shows 250,000 to 300,000 distinct CDR3 sequences, 15% to 20% of them singletons. As to time point: newly diagnosed GD, antithyroid drugs for less than 3 months. Making the TCR library involved RNA that had been extracted from PBMCs. This same sample was also part of a study on T cells in Graves' hyperthyroidism and ophthalmopathy.

The sample here was peripheral blood mononuclear cells (PBMCs), taken at new diagnosis, from a patient treated with antithyroid drugs. These receptor sequences come from a woman under 40 with Graves disease.

There are many counts of this clonotype. The genes are TRBV6-2 or TRBV6-3 and TRBJ2-7, with D hard to call. Germline values: CDR1 MNHEY, CDR2 SVGEGT. Deletions cut 8 bases from V and 2 bases from J, with 10 bases between. This CDR3 spans 12 amino acids. The CDR3 sequence is CASSPRPYEQYF. The CDR3, as DNA: TGTGCCAGCTCCCCCCGGCCCTACGAGCAGTACTTC.

The chain combines TRBV25-1 with TRBJ1-1; D call uncertain. Germline CDR1 is MGHDK and CDR2 is SYGVNS. There are 14 residues in the CDR3. V was cut by 0 bases and J by 4 bases, with 9 bases left in between. For the CDR3, the DNA is TGTGCCAGCAGTGAATATATTGGAGGCACTGAAGCTTTCTTT. It yields the protein CASSEYIGGTEAFF.

This clonotype was seen repeatedly, ten times or more. This rearrangement joins TRBV3-1 to TRBJ1-4; no clear D. The CDR3 runs 12 residues. Germline V lookup: CDR1 LGHDT, CDR2 YNNKEL (reference sequence). The V gene lost 1 base and the J gene lost 10 bases, with 7 bases spanning the gap. In DNA form, the CDR3 reads TGTGCCAGCAGCCAAGGTAACGGAAAACTGTTTTTT. This translates into CASSQGNGKLFF.

This clonotype has ten or more counts. This chain joins TRBV12-3 or TRBV12-4 and TRBJ1-2; D not resolved. V was cut by 5 bases and J by 0 bases, with 7 bases left in between. The CDR3 consists of 13 residues. Written as DNA, the CDR3 is TGTGCCAGCAGTACTCACCCTAACTATGGCTACACCTTC. Translation: CASSTHPNYGYTF.

This clonotype was seen only a few times. This chain links TRBV19 with TRBJ2-2, with D possibly being TRBD1 or TRBD2 (5 bases each). V was pared by 5 bases and J by 9 bases, with 13 bases between. Germline V gene sequence: CDR1 LNHDA, CDR2 SQIVND (reference sequence). CDR3 length: 13 amino acids. The CDR3 DNA sequence: TGTGCCAGTAGTGGGGCGGGCCGGAGGGAGCTGTTTTTT. Protein: CASSGAGRRELFF.

With regard to this clonotype: A clone one base away is much larger, so this may be a read error. The chain joins TRBV6-5 to TRBJ1-2; no reliable D call. V lost 10 bases to trimming and J lost 8 bases, with 20 bases between them. Germline V gives CDR1 MNHEY, CDR2 SVGAGI. The CDR3 totals 13 residues. In DNA form, the CDR3 reads TGTGCCAACAGATACCTCGGGGAGGAAGGCTACACCTTC. Protein sequence: CANRYLGEEGYTF.

V gene TRBV18 combines with J gene TRBJ1-5; no firm D call. CDR1 is KGHSH and CDR2 is LQKENI in the germline V gene. The length of the CDR3 is 16 residues. V lost 2 bases and J 6 bases, leaving 17 bases between the germline ends. The DNA of the CDR3 is TGTGCCAGCTCACCAGCCCCGAGGGAGGTGTTTCAGCCCCAGCATTTT. It is translated as CASSPAPREVFQPQHF. Complete variable domain (other parts from reference TRBV18 and TRBJ1-5): NAGVMQNPRHLVRRRGQEARLRCSPMKGHSHVYWYRQLPEEGLKFMVYLQKENIIDESGMPKERFSAEFPKEGPSILRIQQVVRGDSAAYFCASSPAPREVFQPQHFGDGTRLSIL.

The table lists this clonotype with a few counts. This rearrangement joins TRBV19 to TRBJ1-6; possibly TRBD1 for D (6 bases). This CDR3 region has 15 residues. The V gene's germline CDR1 is LNHDA and CDR2 SQIVND (reference sequence). The V end lost 3 bases, the J end lost 7 bases, and 13 bases lay between the germline ends. The CDR3 coding sequence is TGTGCCAGTAGTATTATGGGGACACAGAATTCACCCCTCCACTTT. This codes for CASSIMGTQNSPLHF.

About this clonotype: Being one base from a much bigger clone, this may be a read error. V usage is TRBV4-1 and J usage is TRBJ2-2; D is unresolved. Germline-derived CDR1 and CDR2 are MGHRA and YSYEKL. The CDR3 runs to 16 residues. The CDR3, as DNA: TGCGCCAGCAGCCAAAGGGTACTAAGGAACGCCGGGGAGCTGTTTTTT. It yields the protein CASSQRVLRNAGELFF.

The rearrangement joins TRBV20-1 to TRBJ1-1, with 8 nucleotides matching TRBD1. V dropped 3 bases and J dropped 6; count of bases not matched to a gene: 6. Germline values: CDR1 DFQATT, CDR2 SNEGSKA (reference sequence). The CDR3 sequence is 13 residues long. CDR3 nucleotides: TGCAGTGCTAGTCGGACAGGGATCGCTGAAGCTTTCTTT. As protein: CSASRTGIAEAFF.

This clonotype was detected a few times. This may come from a read error, since a much larger clone is one base off. CDR3: CAGSNAGEKLFF. CDR3 in DNA: TGTGCCGGCAGTAACGCAGGGGAAAAACTGTTTTTT. V and J are TRBV28 and TRBJ1-4; maybe TRBD1 (5 bases). This CDR3 contains 12 residues. In germline, CDR1 is MDHEN, CDR2 SYDVKM. The whole variable domain, remainder taken from reference TRBV28 and TRBJ1-4, is DVKVTQSSRYLVKRTGEKVFLECVQDMDHENMFWYRQDPGLGLRLIYFSYDVKMKEKGDIPEGYSVSREKKERFSLILESASTNQTSMYLCAGSNAGEKLFFGSGTQLSVL.

This clonotype was seen a handful of times. The chain uses TRBV6-1 and TRBJ2-1; D may match TRBD1 or TRBD2 (5 bases each). The CDR3 contains 15 residues. V was cut by 8 bases and J by 10 bases, with 24 bases left in between. CDR1 is MNHNS, CDR2 SASEGT, per germline. As DNA, the CDR3 is TGTGCCAGCCAAACTGCCCCGAGGGCCCACAGGGAGCAGTTCTTC. This gives the protein CASQTAPRAHREQFF.

This clonotype was seen repeatedly, ten times or more. The chain couples TRBV25-1 to TRBJ1-2, with a possible D match to TRBD1 (6 bases). The germline gives CDR1 MGHDK, CDR2 SYGVNS. The length of the CDR3 is 17 residues. Trimming stripped 1 base from V and 4 bases from J, with 19 bases between. CDR3 DNA: TGTGCCAGCAGTGAATCGACTGATTGGACAGCTACCTATGGCTACACCTTC. This codes for CASSESTDWTATYGYTF.

In this sample, this clonotype turned up many times. V usage is TRBV6-1 and J usage is TRBJ1-1, with D unresolved. The CDR3 sequence is 12 residues long. Per the germline V gene, CDR1 is MNHNS and CDR2 is SASEGT. The ends were cut back, 3 bases at V and 3 bases at J, with 5 bases in the middle. The CDR3 spells CASSEGYTEAFF. CDR3 nucleotides: TGTGCCAGCAGTGAGGGGTACACTGAAGCTTTCTTT.

The V and J genes are TRBV19 and TRBJ1-5; a possible D gene is TRBD1 (6 bases). This CDR3 spans 13 amino acids. Trimming stripped 8 bases from V and 5 bases from J, with 13 bases between. CDR1 and CDR2 from the germline V gene are LNHDA and SQIVND (reference sequence). CDR3 region: CASADTGHQPQHF. The DNA of the CDR3 is TGTGCCAGTGCTGATACAGGGCATCAGCCCCAGCATTTT.

Regarding this clonotype: This is likely an artifact of a read error, given a far larger clone one base away. The V call is TRBV11-2, the J call TRBJ2-3; a weak D match, TRBD1 (5 bases). Matching the DNA end better, TRBJ2-7 makes the J call doubtful. The CDR3 has 13 amino acids. Germline-derived CDR1 and CDR2 are SGHAT and FQNNGV. The CDR3 coding sequence is TGTGCCAGCAGCTTAGCAGGGTTCGATGAGCAGTACTTC. It is translated as CASSLAGFDEQYF.

The chain links TRBV28 to TRBJ1-1; D gene uncertain. This CDR3 spans 12 amino acids. Germline loops: CDR1 MDHEN, CDR2 SYDVKM. Trimming took 6 bases from V and 3 from J, leaving 8 bases between them. Here the CDR3 reads CASRSGDTEAFF. DNA of the CDR3: TGTGCCAGCAGGTCCGGGGACACTGAAGCTTTCTTT.